The present entry profiles one T cell receptor (beta chain) with its context. Some clones are missing from TCRdb's copy, which holds only in-frame ones; the method was immunoSEQ multiplex PCR. The data contain 30,000 to 35,000 clones, more than 85% of them singletons. This sample was taken from a study of blood T cell repertoires in COVID-19. Overall study context: Both acute and convalescent COVID-19 samples were obtained from the United States, Italy and Spain. In each case, the material was cDNA or gDNA derived from T cells, B-cell-depleted T cells, or PBMCs.

Trimming pared 4 bases from V and 10 bases from J, leaving 21 bases between. Germline CDR1 is SGHKS and CDR2 is YYEKEE (reference sequence). The CDR3 is 15 amino acids. The sequenced sample consisted of peripheral blood. The receptor was derived from a human donor in a cohort sampled during active COVID-19. This chain joins TRBV5-5 and TRBJ1-3; weak D call: TRBD1 (5 bases). The CDR3 protein is CASSASGVPGETIYF. The CDR3 DNA sequence: TGTGCCAGCAGCGCTTCCGGGGTTCCGGGGGAGACCATATATTTT.